Below are 14 T cell receptor beta chains sequenced from a single sample in a study of CD8+CD57+ T cells in acquired aplastic anemia. It was genomic DNA that served as the template for profiling TCR beta VDJ and CDR3. TCRdb ran MiXCR on the reads and lists one entry per CDR3 protein. In the table there are around 180,000 distinct CDR3 sequences, approximately 48% of which are singletons. Individuals selected for sequencing had exhibited CD8+CD57+ cell expansion on flow cytometry. The sample consisted of sorted CD4+, CD8+, or CD8+CD57+ T cells (not recorded which) from PBMCs. The receptors were gathered from a human donor with aplastic anemia.

The rearrangement uses TRBV2 and TRBJ1-4; tentatively, D is TRBD1 (5 bases). Germline CDR1 SNHLY, CDR2 FYNNEI. The V end lost 1 base, the J end lost 17 bases, and 17 bases lay between the germline ends. The CDR3 extends over 13 amino acids. CDR3 amino acids: CASSEEGLRPEFF. DNA of the CDR3: TGTGCCAGCAGTGAAGAGGGACTGCGGCCTGAATTTTTT.

This chain links TRBV5-5 with TRBJ2-7, with 14 bases that match TRBD2. CDR1 is SGHKS and CDR2 is YYEKEE in the germline V gene (reference sequence). The CDR3 covers 15 residues. V gave up 4 bases and J gave up 7 bases; unmatched junction bases: 7. In nucleotides, the CDR3 is TGTGCCAGCAGCCCCGGGACTAGCGGGAGTGTTGAGCAGTACTTC. It translates to CASSPGTSGSVEQYF.

The genes are TRBV29-1 and TRBJ2-3; TRBD2 agrees at 7 bases. The germline V gene encodes CDR1 SQVTM and CDR2 ANQGSEA. This CDR3 is 15 amino acids long. V lost 1 base, J lost 3 bases, and 7 bases stayed unmatched. The CDR3 DNA sequence: TGCAGCGTTGAAGTGGGCGGGAGAGCGACAGATACGCAGTATTTT. Protein: CSVEVGGRATDTQYF.

The table lists this clonotype with many counts. V gene TRBV25-1 combines with J gene TRBJ1-1; no definite D call. Germline V CDR1 and CDR2: MGHDK, SYGVNS. This CDR3 has 13 residues. Trimming took off 7 bases at V and 3 bases at J, with 12 bases between the two ends. The CDR3 coding sequence is TGTGCCAGCAAGGGCCTCGGTGACACTGAAGCTTTCTTT. This gives the protein CASKGLGDTEAFF.

This clonotype was seen many times. The rearrangement joins TRBV12-3 or TRBV12-4 to TRBJ2-1; no firm D call. This CDR3 has 11 residues. Deletions cut 3 bases from V and 6 bases from J, with 3 bases between. CDR3 in amino acids: CASSFGNEQFF. The CDR3 coding sequence is TGTGCCAGCAGTTTTGGCAATGAGCAGTTCTTC.

A note on this clonotype: This clone may be a read error of a much larger clone one base away. The chain has TRBV18 and TRBJ2-1; weak D call: TRBD1 (6 bases). Germline values: CDR1 KGHSH, CDR2 LQKENI. This CDR3 is 14 amino acids long. The CDR3 loop reads CASSPEGRDNEQSF. The CDR3 nucleotides are TGTGCCAGCTCACCCGAGGGTCGGGACAATGAGCAGTCCTTC.

V and J are TRBV7-9 and TRBJ2-3, with D unresolved. The germline CDR1 and CDR2 sequences are SEHNR and FQNEAQ (reference sequence). V lost 3 bases, J lost 2 bases, and 6 bases lay in between. The CDR3 is 13 amino acids. CDR3 amino acids: CASSFPDTDTQYF. In nucleotides, the CDR3 is TGTGCCAGCAGCTTCCCGGACACAGATACGCAGTATTTT.

This clonotype qualifies as medium-sized. The chain uses TRBV7-2 and TRBJ1-1, with D unresolved. Germline loops: CDR1 SGHTA, CDR2 FQGNSA. Trimming took off 5 bases at V and 1 base at J, with 8 bases between the two ends. The length of the CDR3 is 13 residues. Here the CDR3 reads CASSQGRNTEAFF. Written as DNA, the CDR3 is TGTGCCAGCAGCCAAGGGCGGAACACTGAAGCTTTCTTT.

The rearrangement joins TRBV4-2 to TRBJ2-7; D might be TRBD2 (6 bases). V lost 5 bases, J lost 3 bases, and 23 bases lay in between. The CDR3 covers 17 residues. The V gene's germline CDR1 is LGHNA and CDR2 YNFKEQ. CDR3 DNA: TGTGCCAGCAGCGCAAGCAGACTAGAACAAGGGATCTACGAGCAGTACTTC. Residues: CASSASRLEQGIYEQYF.

This clonotype was seen at least ten times. The rearrangement links TRBV9 to TRBJ2-5, with D possibly matching TRBD2 (5 bases). V was pared by 1 base and J by 5 bases, with 12 bases between. The CDR3 sequence is 14 residues long. Germline CDR1 and CDR2: SGDLS and YYNGEE. For the CDR3, the DNA is TGTGCCAGCAGCGTATTTGAAAGAGGGGAGACCCAGTACTTC. Translating gives CASSVFERGETQYF.

This clonotype has just one count. This rearrangement joins TRBV2 to TRBJ1-2; 7 bases are a match to TRBD1. Germline V CDR1 and CDR2: SNHLY, FYNNEI. The ends lost 9 bases at V and 6 bases at J; junction bases unmatched: 10. The CDR3 has 13 residues. CDR3 in amino acids: CARDRSGRDGYTF. The CDR3 DNA is TGTGCCAGGGACAGGTCCGGGAGGGATGGCTACACCTTC.

This clonotype was detected ten times or more. The V and J genes are TRBV5-4 and TRBJ2-2; 8 bases match TRBD1. There are 14 residues in the CDR3. CDR1 and CDR2 (germline): SGHNT, YYREEE (reference sequence). V was clipped by 7 bases and J by 5 bases; unmatched bases: 7. CDR3 sequence: CASGDRGHTGELFF. As DNA, the CDR3 is TGTGCCAGCGGCGACAGGGGACATACCGGGGAGCTGTTTTTT.

Details on this clonotype: A much larger clonotype is one base distant, so this may be a read error. The genes are TRBV5-1 and TRBJ1-4; 7 bases are a match to TRBD1. V shed 4 bases, J shed 8 bases, and the junction held 5 bases outside the gene matches. Germline loops: CDR1 SGHRS, CDR2 YFSETQ. The CDR3 spans 13 residues. The CDR3 loop reads CASSPPGGEKLFF. The DNA for the CDR3 is TGCGCCAGCAGCCCCCCAGGGGGAGAAAAACTGTTTTTT.

The chain has TRBV24-1 and TRBJ2-3; D perhaps matches TRBD2 (6 bases). The length of the CDR3 is 14 residues. From germline, CDR1 is KGHDR and CDR2 SFDVKD. Trimming removed 9 bases from V and 2 bases from J, with 14 bases in between. CDR3: CATPRRVITDTQYF. The CDR3 DNA follows: TGTGCCACCCCAAGGAGGGTCATCACAGATACGCAGTATTTT.